These 8 T cell receptor beta chains came from one sample sequenced in a study of human T cells and chemical hapten exposure. Indicated time point: patch test 1, 2 weeks after DPC sensitization. Treatment defined: therapeutic diphenylcyclopropenone sensitization with weekly scalp DPC. TCRdb reprocessed the RACE reads with MiXCR, giving one entry per CDR3 protein. Among tens of thousands of distinct CDR3 sequences, around 30% were seen once, and the ten largest hold about 9.6%. The sample here was whole blood, taken in connection with sensitization to the hapten diphenylcyclopropenone (DPC). The origin of the receptors is a man aged 40-50 years with alopecia areata. Some clones in this sample may be carry-over from other donors' samples.

This clonotype has a handful of counts. The chain links TRBV30 to TRBJ2-2; D uncertain. In germline, CDR1 is GTSNPN, CDR2 SVGIG (reference sequence). This CDR3 spans 14 amino acids. Between the trimmed V and J ends, which lost 4 bases and 3 bases, there was a span of 12 bases. CDR3 bases: TGTGCCTGGAACGGACGGATGTACACCGGGGAGCTGTTTTTT. This sequence encodes CAWNGRMYTGELFF.

The chain employs TRBV7-3 and TRBJ2-1; 11 bases align to TRBD2. Germline V CDR1 and CDR2: SGHTA, FQGTGA. The CDR3 has 14 residues. The J segment lost 5 bases and the V segment lost 8 bases, leaving 5 bases of the junction unmatched. The chain's CDR3 is CASLGLAGHNEQFF. CDR3 nucleotide sequence: TGTGCCAGCTTAGGACTAGCGGGCCACAATGAGCAGTTCTTC. The whole variable domain, remainder taken from reference TRBV7-3 and TRBJ2-1, is GAGVSQTPSNKVTEKGKYVELRCDPISGHTALYWYRQSLGQGPEFLIYFQGTGAADDSGLPNDRFFAVRPEGSVSTLKIQRTERGDSAVYLCASLGLAGHNEQFFGPGTRLTVL.

The V call is TRBV27, the J call TRBJ2-1; 9 bases fit TRBD2. Germline-derived CDR1 and CDR2 are MNHEY and SMNVEV (reference sequence). This CDR3 contains 15 residues. The V segment lost 6 bases and the J segment 2 bases; nucleotides outside the gene matches: 5. The CDR3 reads CASRPTSGPYNEQFF. In DNA form, the CDR3 reads TGTGCCAGCAGGCCTACTAGCGGGCCCTACAATGAGCAGTTCTTC.

This clonotype was detected only a few times. The chain employs TRBV2 and TRBJ2-3; 8 bases map to TRBD1. The CDR3 covers 15 residues. V trimming: 6 bases; J trimming: 0 bases; junction bases outside the gene matches: 5. Germline V gives CDR1 SNHLY, CDR2 FYNNEI. CDR3 in amino acids: CASRRQGASTDTQYF. CDR3 in DNA: TGTGCCAGCAGGAGGCAGGGGGCCAGCACAGATACGCAGTATTTT.

In this sample, this clonotype turned up a few times. The chain links TRBV29-1 to TRBJ2-3; tentative D call: TRBD1 (6 bases). Germline-derived CDR1 and CDR2 are SQVTM and ANQGSEA. CDR3 length: 12 residues. V lost 7 bases to trimming and J lost 1 base, with 9 bases between them. CDR3 in DNA: TGCAGCGCCAGGGGTCGCACAGATACGCAGTATTTT. Protein: CSARGRTDTQYF.

The CDR3 bases are TGTGCCAGCAGCTTATTAGCGGGGTCAGGCAATGAGCAGTTCTTC. Its protein product is CASSLLAGSGNEQFF. The chain couples TRBV7-3 to TRBJ2-1; 8 nucleotides align to TRBD2. This CDR3 has 15 amino acids. CDR1 and CDR2 from the germline V gene are SGHTA and FQGTGA. V shed 2 bases and J 6 bases; nucleotides not matched to a gene: 6.

Ten or more counts support this clonotype. The gene calls are TRBV10-3 and TRBJ2-5; no definite D call. The CDR3 has 15 residues. The V end was cut by 11 bases, the J end by 5 bases, with 24 bases between. CDR1 is ENHRY, CDR2 SYGVKD, per germline. The CDR3 reads CASSPRTSLVETQYF. The CDR3 DNA reads as TGTGCCTCTTCACCTCGGACGTCTCTGGTGGAGACCCAGTACTTC.

The chain employs TRBV6-1 and TRBJ2-4; D ambiguous. The V gene's germline CDR1 is MNHNS and CDR2 SASEGT. V was shortened by 2 bases and J by 8 bases, with 16 bases between the two germline ends. There are 15 residues in the CDR3. The CDR3 coding sequence is TGTGCCAGCAGTGAAATTGGGTCAGGAAGGGACATTCAGTACTTC. It is translated as CASSEIGSGRDIQYF.